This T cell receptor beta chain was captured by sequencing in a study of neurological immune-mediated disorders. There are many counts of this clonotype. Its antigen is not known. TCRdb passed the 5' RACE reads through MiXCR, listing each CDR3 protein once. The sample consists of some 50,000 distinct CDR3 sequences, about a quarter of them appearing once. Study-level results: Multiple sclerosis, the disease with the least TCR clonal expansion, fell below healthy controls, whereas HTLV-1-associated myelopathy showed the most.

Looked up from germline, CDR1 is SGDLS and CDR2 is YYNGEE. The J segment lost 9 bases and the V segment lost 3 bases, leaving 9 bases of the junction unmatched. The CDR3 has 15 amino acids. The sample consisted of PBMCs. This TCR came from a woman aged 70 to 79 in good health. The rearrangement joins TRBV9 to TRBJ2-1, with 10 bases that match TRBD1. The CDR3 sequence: CASSAGTGEFGEQFF. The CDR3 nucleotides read TGTGCCAGCAGCGCTGGGACAGGGGAGTTCGGTGAGCAGTTCTTC.